The sequence of this TCR beta chain was determined in a study of blood T cells in healthy people across ages. Per-sample PBMC isolation yielded at least 7 million cells. Primers used in a second PCR of about 7 to 12 cycles were a sample-barcoded 5' primer and a J-beta primer mix. Every cDNA molecule carried a tag from a template-switch adaptor bearing 12 random nucleotides. TCRdb recomputed calls from the 5' RACE reads with MiXCR, one row per CDR3 protein. The table lists more than 450,000 distinct CDR3 sequences, around a quarter of them singletons. This clonotype occurred a few times. Looked up from germline, CDR1 is MRHNA and CDR2 is SNTAGT. V was clipped by 4 bases and J by 6 bases; unmatched bases: 5. CDR3 length: 13 residues. These data were also filed under a second study, of T cells of mothers and their children. Per that paper: Related pairs of mothers and children showed slightly higher, non-significant overlap versus unrelated pairs.

The sample consisted of blood. The clonotype comes from a boy between 2 and 10 years old in good health. The chain combines TRBV6-4 with TRBJ1-1, with 7 bases aligning to TRBD1. CDR3 amino acids: CASSVSRGAEAFF. DNA of the CDR3: TGTGCCAGCAGTGTAAGCAGGGGGGCTGAAGCTTTCTTT.